One sample yielded the 19 T cell receptor beta chains listed below, sequenced in a study of T cells after yellow fever vaccination. TCRdb fed the 5' RACE reads into MiXCR, producing one record per CDR3 protein. The sample holds over 65,000 distinct CDR3 sequences, about an eighth seen once. The material was CD8+ T cells not binding an NS4B(214-222) dextramer, sorted from PBMCs, obtained roughly 20 days after the first yellow fever vaccination. These receptors were taken from a man between 18 and 35 years old who received the YFV17D yellow fever vaccine.

V is TRBV3-1 and J is TRBJ2-2; 8 bases map to TRBD1. This CDR3 comprises 15 residues. Germline V gives CDR1 LGHDT, CDR2 YNNKEL (reference sequence). V gave up 5 bases and J gave up 3 bases; unmatched junction bases: 5. This CDR3 reads CASSLQGDYTGELFF. In DNA form, the CDR3 reads TGTGCCAGCAGCTTACAGGGGGATTACACCGGGGAGCTGTTTTTT.

This clonotype turned up a few times. The chain carries TRBV4-1 and TRBJ2-7; unclear D gene. CDR1 and CDR2 from the germline V gene are MGHRA and YSYEKL. Trimming shortened V by 3 bases and J by 0 bases, and 9 bases separated the two germline ends. CDR3 length: 14 amino acids. The CDR3 protein is CASSQTDVSYEQYF. In nucleotides, the CDR3 is TGCGCCAGCAGCCAGACGGACGTCTCCTACGAGCAGTACTTC.

The rearrangement links TRBV12-3 or TRBV12-4 to TRBJ1-6; D unresolved. This CDR3 contains 14 residues. V was clipped by 4 bases and J by 6 bases, with 10 bases between them. DNA for the CDR3: TGTGCCAGCAGTTACACGGGAGGTAATTCACCCCTCCACTTT. It translates to CASSYTGGNSPLHF.

This clonotype has just a few counts. V is TRBV7-9 and J is TRBJ2-7; 9 nucleotides align to TRBD1. In germline, CDR1 is SEHNR, CDR2 FQNEAQ (reference sequence). This CDR3 comprises 16 residues. J was trimmed by 2 bases and V by 6 bases; bases with no gene match: 11. CDR3 nucleotides: TGTGCCAGCAGTCCAGAAGCGGGACAGGGAGCCTACGAGCAGTACGTC. Residues: CASSPEAGQGAYEQYV.

The chain joins TRBV5-4 to TRBJ2-5, with TRBD2 identical over 10 bases. V was pared by 3 bases and J by 7 bases, with 24 bases of the junction left unmatched. Germline-derived CDR1 and CDR2 are SGHNT and YYREEE (reference sequence). The CDR3 has 20 amino acids. This CDR3 reads CASSYVPPAALAGPDWTQYF. DNA of the CDR3: TGTGCCAGCAGCTACGTTCCCCCAGCGGCACTAGCGGGGCCGGATTGGACCCAGTACTTC.

This CDR3 reads CASSSTGGDEQYF. CDR3 sequence (DNA): TGCGCCAGCAGCTCGACAGGGGGGGACGAGCAGTACTTC. The chain recombines TRBV4-1 with TRBJ2-7, with TRBD1 matching over 9 bases. The junction had 4 bases not matched to a gene; V was cut back by 5 bases and J by 5 bases. CDR1 is MGHRA and CDR2 is YSYEKL in the germline V gene. The CDR3 sequence is 13 residues long.

In its sample, this clonotype was seen a few times. The chain is built from TRBV5-1 and TRBJ1-2; TRBD1 matches at 10 bases. This CDR3 is 17 amino acids long. Germline V gene sequence: CDR1 SGHRS, CDR2 YFSETQ. J lost 0 bases, V lost 4 bases, and 9 bases had no gene match. The CDR3 region is CASSSSGQGEANYGYTF. CDR3 coding DNA: TGCGCCAGCAGCAGTTCCGGACAGGGGGAAGCTAACTATGGCTACACCTTC. The whole variable domain, filled in from reference TRBV5-1 and TRBJ1-2, reads KAGVTQTPRYLIKTRGQQVTLSCSPISGHRSVSWYQQTPGQGLQFLFEYFSETQRNKGNFPGRFSGRQFSNSRSEMNVSTLELGDSALYLCASSSSGQGEANYGYTFGSGTRLTVV.

A few counts support this clonotype. This chain connects TRBV6-5 to TRBJ2-2; D not resolved. Trimming removed 2 bases at V and 8 bases at J, with 15 bases between. Germline V gives CDR1 MNHEY, CDR2 SVGAGI. The CDR3 totals 15 residues. CDR3 in DNA: TGTGCCAGCAGTTACATCGTAGAATCGGGTGGGGAGCTGTTTTTT. Translating gives CASSYIVESGGELFF.

There are many counts of this clonotype. The genes are TRBV3-1 and TRBJ2-1, with D tentatively TRBD1 (5 bases). Germline V gene sequence: CDR1 LGHDT, CDR2 YNNKEL (reference sequence). The CDR3 loop spans 15 amino acids. Trimming removed 3 bases at V and 7 bases at J, with 16 bases between. CDR3 DNA sequence: TGTGCCAGCAGCCAGTCACAGGTGGGCTTGAATGAGCAGTTCTTC. It specifies CASSQSQVGLNEQFF.

This chain uses TRBV29-1 with TRBJ2-1, with no clear D. The CDR3 sequence is 10 residues long. Deletions cut 4 bases from V and 6 bases from J, with 4 bases between. CDR1 is SQVTM, CDR2 ANQGSEA, per germline. CDR3 protein: CSVGSNEQFF. The CDR3 DNA reads TGCAGCGTTGGGAGCAATGAGCAGTTCTTC.

This clonotype was observed a handful of times. The chain combines TRBV18 with TRBJ1-1; D call uncertain. The CDR3 consists of 13 residues. Germline loops: CDR1 KGHSH, CDR2 LQKENI. Trimming took off 0 bases at V and 0 bases at J, with 2 bases between the two ends. The CDR3 region is CASSPPLNTEAFF. Written as DNA, the CDR3 is TGTGCCAGCTCACCACCCTTGAACACTGAAGCTTTCTTT.

This chain joins TRBV6-1 and TRBJ2-2, with D perhaps matching TRBD1 (8 bases). CDR3 length equals 15 residues. Trimming took 6 bases from V and 8 from J, leaving 19 bases between them. The germline CDR1 and CDR2 sequences are MNHNS and SASEGT. The chain's CDR3 is CASRGGTGQPGELFF. The DNA for the CDR3 is TGTGCCAGCAGGGGGGGGACAGGCCAGCCAGGGGAGCTGTTTTTT.

The gene calls are TRBV7-9 and TRBJ1-1, with 7 positions matching TRBD1. The CDR3 has 12 amino acids. The ends lost 10 bases at V and 4 bases at J; junction bases unmatched: 6. Germline V CDR1 and CDR2: SEHNR, FQNEAQ (reference sequence). This chain's CDR3 is CATTGFGTEAFF. Written as DNA, the CDR3 is TGTGCCACGACAGGGTTCGGCACTGAAGCTTTCTTT.

The chain employs TRBV24-1 and TRBJ1-5; D call uncertain. CDR1 is KGHDR and CDR2 is SFDVKD in the germline V gene. V lost 1 base and J 4 bases, leaving 7 bases between the germline ends. The CDR3 runs 14 residues. The CDR3 nucleotides read TGTGCCACCAGTGATTTCGAATCGAATCAGCCCCAGCATTTT. This translates into CATSDFESNQPQHF.

This clonotype has a handful of counts. This rearrangement joins TRBV20-1 to TRBJ2-7, with no clear D. This CDR3 has 13 residues. Germline loops: CDR1 DFQATT, CDR2 SNEGSKA (reference sequence). V lost 0 bases, J lost 4 bases, and 10 bases lay in between. The CDR3, as DNA: TGCAGTGCTAGAGATCGACCAGAATACGAGCAGTACGTC. It is translated as CSARDRPEYEQYV.

In nucleotides, the CDR3 is TGTGCCATCAGTGGAGGTCCGGGACCGAGCTACGAGCAGTACGTC. Protein product: CAISGGPGPSYEQYV. The rearrangement links TRBV10-3 to TRBJ2-7, with D perhaps matching TRBD1 or TRBD2 (5 bases each). CDR3 length: 15 residues. Germline V lookup: CDR1 ENHRY, CDR2 SYGVKD. Trimming took off 4 bases at V and 3 bases at J, with 16 bases between the two ends.

This clonotype was counted between two and nine times. This chain connects TRBV29-1 to TRBJ2-7; D may match TRBD1 or TRBD2 (5 bases each). V was clipped by 0 bases and J by 1 base, with 13 bases between them. Germline lookup yields CDR1 SQVTM and CDR2 ANQGSEA. The CDR3 runs 15 residues. CDR3 nucleotide sequence: TGCAGCGTTGAAGAGCCGGGGACGGAATCCTACGAGCAGTACTTC. Translated, it gives CSVEEPGTESYEQYF.

The chain recombines TRBV28 with TRBJ2-3; tentative D call: TRBD1 (6 bases). The V gene lost 8 bases and the J gene lost 2 bases, with 11 bases spanning the gap. Germline CDR1 reads MDHEN; CDR2 reads SYDVKM. This CDR3 has 13 amino acids. CDR3 protein: CASFTGYTDTQYF. The CDR3 region has the DNA TGTGCCAGCTTCACAGGGTACACAGATACGCAGTATTTT.

The rearrangement uses TRBV28 and TRBJ1-3; possibly TRBD1 for D (5 bases). The CDR3 spans 14 residues. V lost 3 bases, J lost 2 bases, and 8 bases lay in between. Germline CDR1 and CDR2: MDHEN and SYDVKM. The CDR3, as DNA: TGTGCCAGCAGTTTGTCAGGGACTGGAAACACCATATATTTT. This sequence encodes CASSLSGTGNTIYF. Full variable domain (remainder filled in from reference TRBV28 and TRBJ1-3): DVKVTQSSRYLVKRTGEKVFLECVQDMDHENMFWYRQDPGLGLRLIYFSYDVKMKEKGDIPEGYSVSREKKERFSLILESASTNQTSMYLCASSLSGTGNTIYFGEGSWLTVV.